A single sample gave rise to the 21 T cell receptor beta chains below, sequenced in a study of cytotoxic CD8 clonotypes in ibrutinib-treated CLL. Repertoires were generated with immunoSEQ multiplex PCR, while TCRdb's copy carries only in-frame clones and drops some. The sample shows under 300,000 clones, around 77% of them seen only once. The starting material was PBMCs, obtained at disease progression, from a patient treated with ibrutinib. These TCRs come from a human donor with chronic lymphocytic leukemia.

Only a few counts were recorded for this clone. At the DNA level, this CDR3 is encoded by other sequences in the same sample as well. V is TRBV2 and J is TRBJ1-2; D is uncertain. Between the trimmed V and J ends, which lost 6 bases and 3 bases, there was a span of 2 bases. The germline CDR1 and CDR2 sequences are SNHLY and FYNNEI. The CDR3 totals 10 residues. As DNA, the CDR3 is TGTGCCAGCAGGGACTATGGCTACACCTTC. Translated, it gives CASRDYGYTF.

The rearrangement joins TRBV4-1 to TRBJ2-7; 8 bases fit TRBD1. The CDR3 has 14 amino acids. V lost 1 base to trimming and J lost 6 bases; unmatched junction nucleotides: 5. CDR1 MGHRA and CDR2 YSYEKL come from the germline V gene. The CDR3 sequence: CASSQGQGASEQYF. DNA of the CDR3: TGCGCCAGCAGCCAAGGGCAGGGGGCCTCCGAGCAGTACTTC.

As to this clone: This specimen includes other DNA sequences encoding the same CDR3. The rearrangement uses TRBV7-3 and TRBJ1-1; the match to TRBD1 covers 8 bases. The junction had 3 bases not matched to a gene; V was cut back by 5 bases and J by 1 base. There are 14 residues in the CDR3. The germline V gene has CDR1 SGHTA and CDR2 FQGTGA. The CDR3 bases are TGTGCCAGCAGCCCAGGACAGGGGAACACTGAAGCTTTCTTT. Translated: CASSPGQGNTEAFF.

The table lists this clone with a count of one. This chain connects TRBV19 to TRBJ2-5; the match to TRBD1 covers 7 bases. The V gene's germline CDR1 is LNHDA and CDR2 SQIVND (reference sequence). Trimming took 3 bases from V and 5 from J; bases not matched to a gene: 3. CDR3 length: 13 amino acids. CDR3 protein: CASSIGRGETQYF. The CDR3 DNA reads TGTGCCAGTAGTATTGGCAGGGGGGAGACCCAGTACTTC.

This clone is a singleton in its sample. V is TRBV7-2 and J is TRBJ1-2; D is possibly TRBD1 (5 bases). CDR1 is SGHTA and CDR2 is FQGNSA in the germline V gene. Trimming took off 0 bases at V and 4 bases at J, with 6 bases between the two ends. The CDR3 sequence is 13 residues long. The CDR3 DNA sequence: TGTGCCAGCAGCTTAGCGGGGACCTATGGCTACACCTTC. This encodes CASSLAGTYGYTF.

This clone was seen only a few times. The CDR3 sequence: CASSRRVGTEAFF. DNA for the CDR3: TGTGCCAGCAGCCGCAGGGTTGGTACTGAAGCTTTCTTT. V is TRBV5-6 and J is TRBJ1-1; possible D gene TRBD1, 5 bases. This CDR3 is built from 13 residues. V was trimmed by 4 bases and J by 5 bases, leaving 12 bases between them. Germline CDR1 SGHDT, CDR2 YYEEEE.

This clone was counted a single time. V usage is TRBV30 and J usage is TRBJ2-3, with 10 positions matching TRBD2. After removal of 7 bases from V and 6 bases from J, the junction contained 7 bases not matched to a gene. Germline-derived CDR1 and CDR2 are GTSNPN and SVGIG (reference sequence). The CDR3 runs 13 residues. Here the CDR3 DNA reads TGTGCCTCCCCAGCGGGGGGGCGGGATACGCAGTATTTT. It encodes CASPAGGRDTQYF. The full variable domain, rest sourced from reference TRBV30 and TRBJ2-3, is SQTIHQWPATLVQPVGSPLSLECTVEGTSNPNLYWYRQAAGRGLQLLFYSVGIGQISSEVPQNLSASRPQDRQFILSSKKLLLSDSGFYLCASPAGGRDTQYFGPGTRLTVL.

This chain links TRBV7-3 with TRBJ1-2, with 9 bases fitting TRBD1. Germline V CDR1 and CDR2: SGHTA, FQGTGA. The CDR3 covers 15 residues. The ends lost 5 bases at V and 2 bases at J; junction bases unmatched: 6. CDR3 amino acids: CASSPGTGLNYGYTF. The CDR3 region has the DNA TGTGCCAGCAGCCCTGGGACAGGGCTGAACTATGGCTACACCTTC.

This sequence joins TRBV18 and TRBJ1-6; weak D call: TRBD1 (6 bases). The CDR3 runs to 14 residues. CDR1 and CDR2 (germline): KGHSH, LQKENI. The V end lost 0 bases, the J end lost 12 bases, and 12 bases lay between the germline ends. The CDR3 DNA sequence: TGTGCCAGCTCACCACCCAGGGGTCAGGGACCCCTCCACTTT. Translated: CASSPPRGQGPLHF. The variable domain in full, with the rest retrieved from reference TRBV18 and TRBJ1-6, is NAGVMQNPRHLVRRRGQEARLRCSPMKGHSHVYWYRQLPEEGLKFMVYLQKENIIDESGMPKERFSAEFPKEGPSILRIQQVVRGDSAAYFCASSPPRGQGPLHFGNGTRLTVT.

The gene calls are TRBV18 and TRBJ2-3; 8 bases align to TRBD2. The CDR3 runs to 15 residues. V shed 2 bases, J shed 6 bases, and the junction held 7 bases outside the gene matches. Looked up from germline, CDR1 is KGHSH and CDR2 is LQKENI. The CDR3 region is CASSPGLAGRDTQYF. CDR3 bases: TGTGCCAGCTCACCAGGCCTAGCGGGCCGGGATACGCAGTATTTT.

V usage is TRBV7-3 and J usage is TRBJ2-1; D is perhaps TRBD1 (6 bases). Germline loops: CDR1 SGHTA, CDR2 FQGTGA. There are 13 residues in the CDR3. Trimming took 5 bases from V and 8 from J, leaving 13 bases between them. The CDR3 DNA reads TGTGCCAGCAGCCCAGGGGTTAGGCATGAGCAGTTCTTC. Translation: CASSPGVRHEQFF.

The CDR3 spells CASSVGGMGQNGNSPLHF. The CDR3 DNA reads TGTGCCAGCAGCGTAGGAGGAATGGGGCAAAATGGAAATTCACCCCTCCACTTT. This rearrangement joins TRBV9 to TRBJ1-6, with D possibly being TRBD1 (5 bases). The CDR3 is 18 residues long. From germline, CDR1 is SGDLS and CDR2 YYNGEE. Between the trimmed V and J ends, which lost 0 bases and 7 bases, there was a span of 20 bases.

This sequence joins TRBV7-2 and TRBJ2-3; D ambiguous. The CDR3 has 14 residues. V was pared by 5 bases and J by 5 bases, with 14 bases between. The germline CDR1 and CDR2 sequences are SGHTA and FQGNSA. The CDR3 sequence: CASSLALPVDTQYF. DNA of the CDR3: TGTGCCAGCAGCCTTGCCCTACCGGTAGATACGCAGTATTTT. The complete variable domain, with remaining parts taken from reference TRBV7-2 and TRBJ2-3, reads GAGVSQSPSNKVTEKGKDVELRCDPISGHTALYWYRQSLGQGLEFLIYFQGNSAPDKSGLPSDRFSAERTGGSVSTLTIQRTQQEDSAVYLCASSLALPVDTQYFGPGTRLTVL.

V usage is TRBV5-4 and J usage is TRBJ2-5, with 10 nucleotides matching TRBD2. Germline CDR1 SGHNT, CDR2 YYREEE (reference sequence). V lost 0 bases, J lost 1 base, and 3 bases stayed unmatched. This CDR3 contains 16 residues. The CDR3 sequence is CASSLAPSGGQETQYF. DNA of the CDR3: TGTGCCAGCAGCTTGGCCCCTAGCGGGGGCCAAGAGACCCAGTACTTC.

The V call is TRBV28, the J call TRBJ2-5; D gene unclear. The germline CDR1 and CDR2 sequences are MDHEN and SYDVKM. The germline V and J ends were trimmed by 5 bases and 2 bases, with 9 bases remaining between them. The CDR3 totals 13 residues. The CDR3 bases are TGTGCCAGCAGTAGACTCGTTCAAGAGACCCAGTACTTC. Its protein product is CASSRLVQETQYF.

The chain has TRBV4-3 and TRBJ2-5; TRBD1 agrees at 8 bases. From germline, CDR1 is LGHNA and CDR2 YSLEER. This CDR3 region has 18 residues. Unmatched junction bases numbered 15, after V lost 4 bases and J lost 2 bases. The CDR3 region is CASSPSGTGKNLQETQYF. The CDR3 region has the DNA TGCGCCAGCAGCCCCTCCGGGACAGGCAAAAACCTTCAAGAGACCCAGTACTTC.

The CDR3 spells CASTSTGTSSEQYF. CDR3 in DNA: TGTGCCAGTACCTCGACCGGGACTAGTTCCGAGCAGTACTTC. The chain recombines TRBV19 with TRBJ2-7; 8 bases map to TRBD2. V gave up 7 bases and J gave up 6 bases; unmatched junction bases: 11. CDR3 length: 14 amino acids. The germline gives CDR1 LNHDA, CDR2 SQIVND (reference sequence).

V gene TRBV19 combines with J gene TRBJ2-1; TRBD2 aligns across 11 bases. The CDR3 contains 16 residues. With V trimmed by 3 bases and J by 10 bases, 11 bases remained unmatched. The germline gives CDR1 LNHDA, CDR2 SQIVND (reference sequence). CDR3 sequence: CASSIRASGRIEEQFF. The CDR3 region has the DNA TGTGCCAGTAGTATTCGGGCTAGCGGGAGGATCGAGGAGCAGTTCTTC.

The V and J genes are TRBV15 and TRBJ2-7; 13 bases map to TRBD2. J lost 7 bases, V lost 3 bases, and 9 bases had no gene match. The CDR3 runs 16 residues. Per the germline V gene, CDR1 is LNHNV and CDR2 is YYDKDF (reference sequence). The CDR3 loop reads CATSSRLAGGGGEQYF. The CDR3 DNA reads TGTGCCACCAGCAGTAGACTAGCGGGGGGTGGAGGGGAGCAGTACTTC.

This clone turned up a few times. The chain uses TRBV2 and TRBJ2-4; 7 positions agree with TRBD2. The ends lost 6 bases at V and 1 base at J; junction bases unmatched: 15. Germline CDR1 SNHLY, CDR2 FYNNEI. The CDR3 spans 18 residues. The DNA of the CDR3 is TGTGCCAGCAGCCCTTTCCCCGAGGCGGGAGCGGCCAAAAACATTCAGTACTTC. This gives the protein CASSPFPEAGAAKNIQYF.

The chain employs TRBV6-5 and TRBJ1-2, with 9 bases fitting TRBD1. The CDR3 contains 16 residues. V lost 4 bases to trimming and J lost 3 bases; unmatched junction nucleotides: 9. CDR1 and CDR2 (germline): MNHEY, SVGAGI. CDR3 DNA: TGTGCCAGCAGTTGGGGACAGGGAATCATTCACTATGGCTACACCTTC. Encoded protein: CASSWGQGIIHYGYTF.